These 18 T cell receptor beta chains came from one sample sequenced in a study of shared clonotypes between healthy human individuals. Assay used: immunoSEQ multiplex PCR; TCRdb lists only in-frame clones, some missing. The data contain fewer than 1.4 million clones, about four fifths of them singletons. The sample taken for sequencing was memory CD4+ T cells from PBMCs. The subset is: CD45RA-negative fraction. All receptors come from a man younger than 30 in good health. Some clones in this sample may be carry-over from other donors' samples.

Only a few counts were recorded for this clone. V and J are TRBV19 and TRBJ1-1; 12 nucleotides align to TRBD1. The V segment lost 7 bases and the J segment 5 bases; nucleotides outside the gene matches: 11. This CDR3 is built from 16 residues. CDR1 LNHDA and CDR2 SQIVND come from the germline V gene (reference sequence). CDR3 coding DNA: TGTGCCAGTAACCTCCGGGACAGGGGGCGAGGAACTGAAGCTTTCTTT. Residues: CASNLRDRGRGTEAFF. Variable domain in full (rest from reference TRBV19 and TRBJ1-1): DGGITQSPKYLFRKEGQNVTLSCEQNLNHDAMYWYRQDPGQGLRLIYYSQIVNDFQKGDIAEGYSVSREKKESFPLTVTSAQKNPTAFYLCASNLRDRGRGTEAFFGQGTRLTVV.

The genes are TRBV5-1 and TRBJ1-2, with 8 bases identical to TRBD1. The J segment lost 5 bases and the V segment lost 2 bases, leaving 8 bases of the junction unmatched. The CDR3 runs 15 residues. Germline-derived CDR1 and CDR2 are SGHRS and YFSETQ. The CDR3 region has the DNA TGCGCCAGCAGCTTACAGGGGGGCGACGGGTATGGCTACACCTTC. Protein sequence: CASSLQGGDGYGYTF.

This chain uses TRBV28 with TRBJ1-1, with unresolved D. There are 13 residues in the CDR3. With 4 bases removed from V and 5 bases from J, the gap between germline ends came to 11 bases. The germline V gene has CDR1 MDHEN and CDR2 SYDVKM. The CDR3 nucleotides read TGTGCCAGCAGTTCCTCAGATAAAACTGAAGCTTTCTTT. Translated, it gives CASSSSDKTEAFF.

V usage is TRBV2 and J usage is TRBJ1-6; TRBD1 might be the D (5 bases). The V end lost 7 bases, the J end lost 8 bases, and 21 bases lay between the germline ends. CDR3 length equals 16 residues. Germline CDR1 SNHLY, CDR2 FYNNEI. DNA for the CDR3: TGTGCCAGCACTGACCCTCAAACAGGTGGCGATTCACCCCTCCACTTT. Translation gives CASTDPQTGGDSPLHF.

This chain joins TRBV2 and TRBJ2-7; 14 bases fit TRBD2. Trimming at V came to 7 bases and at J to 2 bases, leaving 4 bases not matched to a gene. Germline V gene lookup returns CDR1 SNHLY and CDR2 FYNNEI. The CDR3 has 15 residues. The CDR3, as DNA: TGTGCCAGCAAGACTAGCGGGAGGGCCCCCTACGAGCAGTACTTC. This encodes CASKTSGRAPYEQYF.

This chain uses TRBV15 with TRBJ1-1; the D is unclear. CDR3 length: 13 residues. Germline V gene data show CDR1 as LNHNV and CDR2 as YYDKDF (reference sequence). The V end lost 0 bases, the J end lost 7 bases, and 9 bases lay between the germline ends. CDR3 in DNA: TGTGCCACCAGCAGAGATAGGCATCGTGAAGCTTTCTTT. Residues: CATSRDRHREAFF.

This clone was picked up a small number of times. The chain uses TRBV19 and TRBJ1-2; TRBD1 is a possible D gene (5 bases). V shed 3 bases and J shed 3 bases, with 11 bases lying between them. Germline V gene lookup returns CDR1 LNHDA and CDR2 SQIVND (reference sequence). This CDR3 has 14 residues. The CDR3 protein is CASSIRGAYYGYTF. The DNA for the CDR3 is TGTGCCAGTAGTATCAGAGGGGCCTACTATGGCTACACCTTC.

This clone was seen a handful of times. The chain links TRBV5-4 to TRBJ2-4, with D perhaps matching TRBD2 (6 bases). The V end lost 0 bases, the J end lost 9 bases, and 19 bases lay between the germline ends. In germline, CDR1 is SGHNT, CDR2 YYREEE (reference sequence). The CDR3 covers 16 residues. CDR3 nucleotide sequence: TGTGCCAGCAGCTTGGTCGGGAGTAGCGGACGGGGCATTCAGTACTTC. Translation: CASSLVGSSGRGIQYF.

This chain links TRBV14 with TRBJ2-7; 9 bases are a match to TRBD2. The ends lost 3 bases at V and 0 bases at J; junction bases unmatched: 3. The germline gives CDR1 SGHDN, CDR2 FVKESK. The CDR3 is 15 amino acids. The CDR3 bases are TGTGCCAGCAGCCAGCGGACTAGCGCCTCCTACGAGCAGTACTTC. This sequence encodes CASSQRTSASYEQYF.

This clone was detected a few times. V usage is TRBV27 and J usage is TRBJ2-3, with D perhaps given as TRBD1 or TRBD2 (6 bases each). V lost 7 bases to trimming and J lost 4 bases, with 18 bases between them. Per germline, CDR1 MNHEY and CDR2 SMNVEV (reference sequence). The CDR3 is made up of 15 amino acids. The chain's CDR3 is CASKPPRGGPDTQYF. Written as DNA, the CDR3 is TGTGCCAGCAAACCCCCTAGAGGGGGGCCAGATACGCAGTATTTT.

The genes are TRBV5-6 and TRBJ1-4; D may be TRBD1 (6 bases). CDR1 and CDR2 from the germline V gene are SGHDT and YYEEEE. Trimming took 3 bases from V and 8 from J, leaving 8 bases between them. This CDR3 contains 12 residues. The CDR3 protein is CASSSDSEKLFF. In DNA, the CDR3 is TGTGCCAGCAGCTCGGACAGCGAAAAACTGTTTTTT.

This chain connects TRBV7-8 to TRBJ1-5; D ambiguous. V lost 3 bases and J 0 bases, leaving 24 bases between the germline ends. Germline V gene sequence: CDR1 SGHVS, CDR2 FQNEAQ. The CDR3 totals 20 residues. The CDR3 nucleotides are TGTGCCAGCAGCTTTTTTGTCGATTTCGGAAGCCAAGCTAGCAATCAGCCCCAGCATTTT. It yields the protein CASSFFVDFGSQASNQPQHF.

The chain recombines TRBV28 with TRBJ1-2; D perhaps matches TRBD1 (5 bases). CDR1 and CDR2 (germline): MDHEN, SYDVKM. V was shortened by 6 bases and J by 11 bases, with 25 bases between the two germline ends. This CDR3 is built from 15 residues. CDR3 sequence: CASSYNGAPTGTYTF. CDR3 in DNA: TGTGCCAGCAGCTATAACGGGGCACCAACGGGAACATACACCTTC.

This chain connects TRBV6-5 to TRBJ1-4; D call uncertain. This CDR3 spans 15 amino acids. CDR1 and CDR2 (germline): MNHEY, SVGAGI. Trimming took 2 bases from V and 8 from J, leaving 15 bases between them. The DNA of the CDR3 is TGTGCCAGCAGTTACGCGGCGGCCAAAGGAGAAAAACTGTTTTTT. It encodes CASSYAAAKGEKLFF.

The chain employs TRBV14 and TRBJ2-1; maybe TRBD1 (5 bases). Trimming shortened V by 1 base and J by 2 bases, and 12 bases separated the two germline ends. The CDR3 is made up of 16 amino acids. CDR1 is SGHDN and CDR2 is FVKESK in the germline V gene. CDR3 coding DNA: TGTGCCAGCAGCCAAGTCAACAGGCGTACCTACAATGAGCAGTTCTTC. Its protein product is CASSQVNRRTYNEQFF.

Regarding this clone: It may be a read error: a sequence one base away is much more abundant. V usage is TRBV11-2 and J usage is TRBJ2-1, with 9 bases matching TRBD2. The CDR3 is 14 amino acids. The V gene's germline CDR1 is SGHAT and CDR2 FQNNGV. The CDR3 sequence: CAGSSLTSGNEQFF. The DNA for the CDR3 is TGTGCCGGCAGCTCCCTTACTAGCGGGAATGAGCAGTTCTTC.

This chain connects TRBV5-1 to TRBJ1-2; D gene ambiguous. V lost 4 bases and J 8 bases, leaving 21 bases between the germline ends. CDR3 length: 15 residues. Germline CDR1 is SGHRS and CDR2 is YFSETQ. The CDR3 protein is CASSADRTAGWGYTF. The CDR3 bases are TGCGCCAGCAGCGCGGACCGGACGGCTGGATGGGGCTACACCTTC.

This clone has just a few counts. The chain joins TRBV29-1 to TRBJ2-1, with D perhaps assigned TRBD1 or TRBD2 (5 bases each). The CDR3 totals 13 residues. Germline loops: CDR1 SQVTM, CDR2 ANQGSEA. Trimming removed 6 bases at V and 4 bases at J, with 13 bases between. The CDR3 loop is CSVSGTGYNEQFF. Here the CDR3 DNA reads TGCAGCGTCTCCGGGACGGGATACAATGAGCAGTTCTTC.